The 28 T cell receptor beta chains below come from one sample, sequenced in a study of regulatory T cells in long-lasting Graves disease. Library construction for TCR beta used iRepertoire HTBI primers and Arm-PCR of CDR3 regions. MiXCR was run by TCRdb on the multiplex PCR reads, yielding one entry per CDR3 protein. The top ten hold 13% to 15% of the sample, which has roughly 260,000 distinct CDR3 sequences, more than 15% seen once. Time point specified: newly diagnosed GD, antithyroid drugs for less than 3 months. RNA isolated from PBMCs was used to make the TCR library. In addition, the sample was reused for a study of T cells in Graves' hyperthyroidism and ophthalmopathy.

The sample consisted of peripheral blood mononuclear cells (PBMCs), taken at new diagnosis, from a patient treated with antithyroid drugs. These receptors were obtained from a woman aged 30 to 39 with Graves disease.

In this sample, this clonotype turned up many times. The gene calls are TRBV10-3 and TRBJ1-2, with a tentative D call TRBD1 (6 bases). The CDR3 spans 14 residues. The V end was cut by 3 bases, the J end by 8 bases, with 16 bases between. Germline V gene data show CDR1 as ENHRY and CDR2 as SYGVKD. CDR3 protein: CAISDLWGQGGYTF. CDR3 DNA: TGTGCCATCAGTGATTTGTGGGGGCAAGGCGGCTACACCTTC.

The chain has TRBV5-5 and TRBJ1-6; D is perhaps TRBD1 (5 bases). The CDR3 is 13 amino acids. The V and J ends lost 2 bases and 9 bases respectively, with 9 bases between them. CDR1 and CDR2 (germline): SGHKS, YYEKEE (reference sequence). CDR3 protein: CASSLSGISPLHF. The CDR3 nucleotides are TGTGCCAGCAGCTTATCAGGGATTTCACCCCTCCACTTT.

The sample holds a few counts of this clonotype. The rearrangement joins TRBV7-2 to TRBJ2-4; 12 bases are shared with TRBD2. CDR3 size: 17 residues. V lost 5 bases, J lost 7 bases, and 12 bases stayed unmatched. Germline V gives CDR1 SGHTA, CDR2 FQGNSA. CDR3 loop: CTSSPPSSGGAGNIQYF. DNA of the CDR3: TGTACCAGCAGCCCCCCTTCTAGCGGGGGGGCGGGCAACATTCAGTACTTC.

This clonotype appeared many times. V gene TRBV11-2 combines with J gene TRBJ1-5, with TRBD1 identical over 7 bases. The germline V gene encodes CDR1 SGHAT and CDR2 FQNNGV. The CDR3 loop spans 19 amino acids. V trimming: 6 bases; J trimming: 2 bases; junction bases outside the gene matches: 19. This CDR3 is CASSPYRTSGGLGNQPQHF. The CDR3 nucleotides are TGTGCCAGCAGTCCATACAGGACGTCAGGGGGTTTGGGCAATCAGCCCCAGCATTTT.

This clonotype was detected many times. Here the CDR3 reads CASSRTAMAGAFF. CDR3 in DNA: TGTGCCAGCAGTCGGACAGCGATGGCTGGCGCTTTCTTT. V gene TRBV3-1 combines with J gene TRBJ1-1; maybe TRBD1 (6 bases). The CDR3 spans 13 residues. Trimming removed 6 bases from V and 11 bases from J, with 19 bases in between. Germline lookup yields CDR1 LGHDT and CDR2 YNNKEL (reference sequence).

This clonotype appeared many times. The chain couples TRBV3-1 to TRBJ2-3; 11 nucleotides align to TRBD2. Trimming cost V 4 bases and J 4 bases; bases outside gene matches: 7. Looked up from germline, CDR1 is LGHDT and CDR2 is YNNKEL (reference sequence). CDR3 size: 16 residues. DNA for the CDR3: TGTGCCAGCAGCCGTTATAGCGGGGGGGCCCCAGATACGCAGTATTTT. Residues: CASSRYSGGAPDTQYF.

This clonotype was counted many times. The rearrangement joins TRBV7-9 to TRBJ2-7; D is unclear. CDR3 length equals 13 residues. V was cut by 5 bases and J by 4 bases, with 12 bases left in between. The germline CDR1 and CDR2 sequences are SEHNR and FQNEAQ (reference sequence). CDR3 bases: TGTGCCAGCAGCCTCAAAGGATTTTACGAGCAGTACTTC. Amino acid sequence: CASSLKGFYEQYF.

This clonotype was observed at least ten times. This chain connects TRBV5-1 to TRBJ1-4; 11 nucleotides line up with TRBD1. The CDR3 spans 15 residues. The V and J ends lost 4 bases and 11 bases, in that order; junction bases with no gene match: 10. The germline CDR1 and CDR2 sequences are SGHRS and YFSETQ. As DNA, the CDR3 is TGCGCCAGCAGCGGCCGCGGACAGGGGGCGCGTAAACTGTTTTTT. This translates into CASSGRGQGARKLFF.

This clonotype was observed many times. This sequence joins TRBV13 and TRBJ1-2; weak D call: TRBD1 (6 bases). Germline V gene data show CDR1 as PRHDT and CDR2 as FYEKMQ (reference sequence). CDR3 length equals 14 residues. The V and J ends lost 4 bases and 1 base respectively, with 10 bases between them. The CDR3 DNA follows: TGTGCCAGCAGCTCGGGACACCTTAACTATGGCTACACCTTC. This encodes CASSSGHLNYGYTF.

This sequence joins TRBV5-8 and TRBJ1-4, with no clear D. V was trimmed by 4 bases and J by 2 bases, leaving 15 bases between them. This CDR3 is 16 amino acids long. Germline CDR1 SGHTS, CDR2 YDEGEE. CDR3 nucleotides: TGTGCCAGCAGCGGGGATTCGGCGGGGACTAATGAAAAACTGTTTTTT. It encodes CASSGDSAGTNEKLFF. The whole variable domain, filled in from reference TRBV5-8 and TRBJ1-4, reads EAGVTQSPTHLIKTRGQQATLRCSPISGHTSVYWYQQALGLGLQFLLWYDEGEERNRGNFPPRFSGRQFPNYSSELNVNALELEDSALYLCASSGDSAGTNEKLFFGSGTQLSVL.

This clonotype was seen at least ten times. Written as DNA, the CDR3 is TGTGCCAGCAGCTTAGTCCCTCCCTCCGATGGCTACACCTTC. It is translated as CASSLVPPSDGYTF. This chain joins TRBV11-1 and TRBJ1-2; D unresolved. CDR3 length: 14 amino acids. CDR1 is SGHAT and CDR2 is FQDESV in the germline V gene (reference sequence). Trimming cost V 1 base and J 6 bases, with 12 bases left between them.

In its sample, this clonotype was seen many times. V and J are TRBV5-4 and TRBJ1-1, with no clear D. Trimming shortened V by 0 bases and J by 1 base, and 22 bases separated the two germline ends. The CDR3 is made up of 19 amino acids. The germline V gene encodes CDR1 SGHNT and CDR2 YYREEE (reference sequence). This CDR3 reads CASSLDSVVRIRGNTEAFF. CDR3 DNA sequence: TGTGCCAGCAGCTTGGACAGCGTGGTCCGGATTCGGGGGAACACTGAAGCTTTCTTT.

This chain joins TRBV5-1 and TRBJ1-5, with 7 nucleotides matching TRBD1. The CDR3 has 16 residues. V gave up 2 bases and J gave up 7 bases; unmatched junction bases: 12. Looked up from germline, CDR1 is SGHRS and CDR2 is YFSETQ. This chain's CDR3 is CASSFGENRGAQPQHF. In nucleotides, the CDR3 is TGCGCCAGCAGCTTCGGGGAGAACAGGGGTGCGCAGCCCCAGCATTTT.

The chain has TRBV6-1 and TRBJ2-1; 15 positions match TRBD2. This CDR3 has 15 amino acids. Trimming removed 8 bases from V and 8 bases from J; junction bases left unmatched: 7. The germline V gene encodes CDR1 MNHNS and CDR2 SASEGT. CDR3 region: CASRGLAGGPYEQFF. In DNA form, the CDR3 reads TGTGCCAGCCGAGGACTAGCGGGGGGGCCCTATGAGCAGTTCTTC.

This clonotype was observed many times. The V call is TRBV27, the J call TRBJ1-5, with D uncertain. V was clipped by 7 bases and J by 1 base, with 14 bases between them. This CDR3 contains 15 residues. Germline values: CDR1 MNHEY, CDR2 SMNVEV (reference sequence). The CDR3 loop reads CASTLDGRSNQPQHF. CDR3 in DNA: TGTGCCAGCACCCTCGATGGACGCAGCAATCAGCCCCAGCATTTT.

This clonotype was picked up many times. The chain has TRBV20-1 and TRBJ2-7; 7 nucleotides match TRBD1. The CDR3 length is 12 residues. The trim removed 6 bases at V and 3 bases at J, leaving 5 bases unmatched. In germline, CDR1 is DFQATT, CDR2 SNEGSKA (reference sequence). CDR3 region: CSARTGIYEQYF. CDR3 nucleotides: TGCAGTGCCCGGACAGGAATCTACGAGCAGTACTTC.

Ten or more counts support this clonotype. The chain carries TRBV7-9 and TRBJ1-3; no definite D call. Germline CDR1 reads SEHNR; CDR2 reads FQNEAQ (reference sequence). Trimming shortened V by 2 bases and J by 4 bases, and 15 bases separated the two germline ends. The CDR3 loop spans 16 amino acids. The CDR3 here is CASSLSLQLTGNTIYF. As DNA, the CDR3 is TGTGCCAGCAGCTTATCCCTCCAGCTCACCGGAAACACCATATATTTT.

About this clonotype itself: This likely stems from a read error, as it lies one base from a far larger clone. The V call is TRBV2, the J call TRBJ1-4; D not certain. Germline values: CDR1 SNHLY, CDR2 FYNNEI. V lost 3 bases to trimming and J lost 8 bases, with 13 bases between them. This CDR3 region has 14 residues. The CDR3 sequence is CASSDPEKGEKLFF. DNA of the CDR3: TGTGCCAGCAGTGACCCGGAAAAAGGGGAAAAACTGTTTTTT.

In the case of this clonotype: This is likely an artifact of a read error, given a far larger clone one base away. The CDR3 here is CASSPRDRGYNEQYF. In DNA form, the CDR3 reads TGTGCCAGCAGCCCCCGGGACAGGGGTTACAATGAGCAGTACTTC. V gene TRBV5-6 combines with J gene TRBJ2-7, with 10 bases matching TRBD1. Trimming at V came to 4 bases and at J to 7 bases, leaving 11 bases not matched to a gene. The germline V gene encodes CDR1 SGHDT and CDR2 YYEEEE. The CDR3 runs to 15 residues. The full variable domain, rest sourced from reference TRBV5-6 and TRBJ2-7, is DAGVTQSPTHLIKTRGQQVTLRCSPKSGHDTVSWYQQALGQGPQFIFQYYEEEERQRGNFPDRFSGHQFPNYSSELNVNALLLGDSALYLCASSPRDRGYNEQYFGPGTRLTVT.

This clonotype was seen many times. The genes are TRBV3-1 and TRBJ2-2; 10 bases align to TRBD1. CDR1 and CDR2 from the germline V gene are LGHDT and YNNKEL (reference sequence). This CDR3 is 14 amino acids long. V lost 6 bases and J lost 5; bases outside the gene matches: 3. For the CDR3, the DNA is TGTGCCAGCAGGACAGGGGGCAAGACCGGGGAGCTGTTTTTT. Translation gives CASRTGGKTGELFF.

This clonotype was observed once. This chain joins TRBV18 and TRBJ1-5; D possibly corresponds to TRBD1 (6 bases). Per germline, CDR1 KGHSH and CDR2 LQKENI. This CDR3 is built from 13 residues. V was clipped by 3 bases and J by 6 bases, with 9 bases between them. CDR3 in DNA: TGTGCCAGCTCACCTGGGACACTTCAGCCCCAGCATTTT. It translates to CASSPGTLQPQHF.

On this clonotype: This likely reflects a read error, since a far larger clone is one base away. The chain uses TRBV10-3 and TRBJ1-1; D not certain. In germline, CDR1 is ENHRY, CDR2 SYGVKD. V lost 6 bases and J lost 7, with 12 bases in between. The CDR3 totals 12 residues. DNA of the CDR3: TGTGCCATCAGCCCTCGAAAGTTTGAAGCTTTCTTT. It specifies CAISPRKFEAFF.

This clonotype was detected many times. The V call is TRBV11-3, the J call TRBJ2-5; the match to TRBD2 covers 11 bases. Germline values: CDR1 SGHNT, CDR2 YENEEA. J was trimmed by 3 bases and V by 3 bases; bases with no gene match: 6. The CDR3 is 16 residues long. Here the CDR3 DNA reads TGTGCCAGCAGCTTCGGTACTAGCGGGGGTAAAGAGACCCAGTACTTC. Protein product: CASSFGTSGGKETQYF. The variable domain in full, with the rest retrieved from reference TRBV11-3 and TRBJ2-5, is EAGVVQSPRYKIIEKKQPVAFWCNPISGHNTLYWYLQNLGQGPELLIRYENEEAVDDSQLPKDRFSAERLKGVDSTLKIQPAELGDSAVYLCASSFGTSGGKETQYFGPGTRLLVL.

This sequence joins TRBV4-2 and TRBJ2-6, with 8 bases aligning to TRBD1. The CDR3 has 17 residues. Germline CDR1 LGHNA, CDR2 YNFKEQ. V trimming: 0 bases; J trimming: 4 bases; junction bases outside the gene matches: 5. CDR3 protein: CASSQDRTGHGANVLTF. CDR3 DNA sequence: TGTGCCAGCAGCCAAGATCGGACAGGGCACGGGGCCAACGTCCTGACTTTC.

This clonotype has ten or more counts. The chain couples TRBV5-1 to TRBJ2-1; D not certain. V was trimmed by 3 bases and J by 6 bases, leaving 13 bases between them. Germline V gives CDR1 SGHRS, CDR2 YFSETQ. This CDR3 contains 14 residues. The DNA of the CDR3 is TGCGCCAGCAGCTACCTGGTGGCGGTCAATGAGCAGTTCTTC. It yields the protein CASSYLVAVNEQFF.

This chain uses TRBV9 with TRBJ2-2; 11 bases agree with TRBD2. V lost 0 bases to trimming and J lost 7 bases; unmatched junction nucleotides: 5. Germline CDR1 SGDLS, CDR2 YYNGEE. The CDR3 has 16 amino acids. The CDR3 sequence: CASSVGIAGGDGELFF. The CDR3 nucleotides read TGTGCCAGCAGCGTAGGAATAGCGGGAGGGGACGGGGAGCTGTTTTTT. Combining the CDR3 with reference TRBV9 and TRBJ2-2 gives the whole variable domain DSGVTQTPKHLITATGQRVTLRCSPRSGDLSVYWYQQSLDQGLQFLIQYYNGEERAKGNILERFSAQQFPDLHSELNLSSLELGDSALYFCASSVGIAGGDGELFFGEGSRLTVL.

This chain joins TRBV4-2 and TRBJ1-3; a weak D match, TRBD1 (6 bases). Per germline, CDR1 LGHNA and CDR2 YNFKEQ. The V and J ends lost 6 bases and 8 bases respectively, with 11 bases between them. The CDR3 covers 12 residues. The CDR3 sequence: CASSPKGDTIYF. The DNA for the CDR3 is TGTGCCAGCAGTCCGAAGGGGGACACCATATATTTT.

The sample holds many counts of this clonotype. The V gene is TRBV12-3 or TRBV12-4, the J gene TRBJ2-1; D call uncertain. This CDR3 is built from 13 residues. V was pared by 7 bases and J by 3 bases, with 10 bases between. CDR3: CASNPDLYNEQFF. For the CDR3, the DNA is TGTGCCAGCAATCCGGATCTCTACAATGAGCAGTTCTTC.